The clone carrying this T cell receptor (beta chain) came up once. The antigen is unknown. TCRdb's copy holds only in-frame clones and misses some; the assay was immunoSEQ multiplex PCR. This repertoire shows approximately 2,000,000 clones, roughly 95% found once; its top ten account for more than 1.5%. It was CD45RO-negative cells, positively selected for CCR7, that made up naive CD8 cells, with terminally differentiated effector memory CD45RA+ cells excluded. This record belongs to a study of shared clonotypes between healthy human individuals. Study-level information: The donor pool was made up of a couple of women and three men aged 18 to 49.

The study, taken as a whole, reports: Depth was large, yet rarefaction showed that sorted-subset sequencing was incomplete. Compared with memory subsets, naive subsets generally had larger estimated richness.

The germline CDR1 and CDR2 sequences are SNHLY and FYNNEI. Trimming stripped 3 bases from V and 0 bases from J, with 12 bases between. The CDR3 loop spans 15 amino acids. The sample consisted of naive CD8+ T cells from PBMCs. The chain recombines TRBV2 with TRBJ2-7; D might be TRBD2 (6 bases). This clonotype was sampled from a man between 18 and 35 years old in good health. Some clones in this sample may be carry-over from other donors' samples. CDR3 protein: CASSESGGNSYEQYF. Written as DNA, the CDR3 is TGTGCCAGCAGTGAGTCCGGGGGAAACTCCTACGAGCAGTACTTC.